The 26 T cell receptor beta chains given below trace back to one sample, sequenced in a study of blood T cell repertoires in COVID-19. Sequencing used immunoSEQ multiplex PCR; TCRdb keeps in-frame clones, though not all of them. The data show about 69,000 clones, with roughly 80% seen just once and about an eighth held by the top ten. The sample taken for sequencing was peripheral blood. These receptors came from a man aged 45-65 years with COVID-19, enrolled during active disease.

The rearrangement links TRBV2 to TRBJ2-1, with D tentatively TRBD2 (7 bases). Germline loops: CDR1 SNHLY, CDR2 FYNNEI. V was shortened by 8 bases and J by 3 bases, with 14 bases between the two germline ends. This CDR3 is built from 14 residues. CDR3 sequence reads: CASGRGDYYNEQFF. The CDR3 coding sequence is TGTGCCAGCGGGAGGGGGGACTACTACAATGAGCAGTTCTTC.

The V and J genes are TRBV2 and TRBJ2-5, with D possibly being TRBD2 (6 bases). CDR3 length: 13 residues. Germline CDR1 is SNHLY and CDR2 is FYNNEI. V lost 3 bases and J lost 4, with 9 bases in between. As DNA, the CDR3 is TGTGCCAGCAGTGAGGAAGCGGGAGAGACCCAGTACTTC. It is translated as CASSEEAGETQYF.

V is TRBV2 and J is TRBJ2-5; 12 nucleotides agree with TRBD2. Germline loops: CDR1 SNHLY, CDR2 FYNNEI. The CDR3 runs 15 residues. V lost 6 bases, J lost 5 bases, and 7 bases stayed unmatched. In DNA form, the CDR3 reads TGTGCCAGCAGACCTACTAGCGGGGGGAAGGAGACCCAGTACTTC. As protein: CASRPTSGGKETQYF.

The chain is built from TRBV6-5 and TRBJ2-6, with D tentatively TRBD2 (5 bases). V lost 5 bases and J lost 0, with 8 bases in between. This CDR3 region has 15 residues. Germline V gene sequence: CDR1 MNHEY, CDR2 SVGAGI. The CDR3 here is CASSPRGSGANVLTF. The DNA of the CDR3 is TGTGCCAGCAGTCCTCGGGGCTCTGGGGCCAACGTCCTGACTTTC.

The gene calls are TRBV6-1 and TRBJ2-7, with D perhaps TRBD2 (7 bases). The CDR3 is made up of 14 amino acids. V was pared by 3 bases and J by 0 bases, with 9 bases between. Germline V lookup: CDR1 MNHNS, CDR2 SASEGT. The CDR3 spells CASSEGGHSYEQYF. CDR3 coding DNA: TGTGCCAGCAGTGAGGGGGGGCACTCCTACGAGCAGTACTTC.

This sequence joins TRBV18 and TRBJ1-2, with a possible D match to TRBD1 (6 bases). The V end lost 3 bases, the J end lost 3 bases, and 14 bases lay between the germline ends. CDR3 length: 15 amino acids. Germline assignment: CDR1 KGHSH and CDR2 LQKENI. The CDR3 DNA reads as TGTGCCAGCTCACCGACTCTAGGGGGTGACTATGGCTACACCTTC. Its translation: CASSPTLGGDYGYTF.

This clone appeared a few times. This chain joins TRBV7-9 and TRBJ1-2; the match to TRBD1 covers 7 bases. The CDR3 has 13 amino acids. Looked up from germline, CDR1 is SEHNR and CDR2 is FQNEAQ (reference sequence). The V segment lost 0 bases and the J segment 6 bases; nucleotides outside the gene matches: 1. CDR3 DNA: TGTGCCAGCAGCTTAGCAGGGGGCAATGGCTACACCTTC. It yields the protein CASSLAGGNGYTF.

As regards this clone: The same CDR3 also results from other DNA sequences found in this sample. The V and J genes are TRBV5-1 and TRBJ2-2; 7 bases fit TRBD1. The CDR3 has 15 residues. The junction had 8 bases not matched to a gene; V was cut back by 4 bases and J by 5 bases. The V gene's germline CDR1 is SGHRS and CDR2 YFSETQ. The CDR3 DNA reads TGCGCCAGCAGCCCGGACAGGAAATCAACCGGGGAGCTGTTTTTT. Protein sequence: CASSPDRKSTGELFF.

The gene calls are TRBV10-3 and TRBJ1-1; TRBD1 matches at 8 bases. V lost 5 bases, J lost 1 base, and 6 bases stayed unmatched. Germline V lookup: CDR1 ENHRY, CDR2 SYGVKD. The CDR3 consists of 15 residues. The CDR3 is CAISPGQARNTEAFF. Here the CDR3 DNA reads TGTGCCATCAGTCCGGGACAGGCGAGGAACACTGAAGCTTTCTTT.

This chain links TRBV4-3 with TRBJ1-1; no reliable D call. The CDR3 length is 16 residues. The V end lost 4 bases, the J end lost 0 bases, and 15 bases lay between the germline ends. Germline-derived CDR1 and CDR2 are LGHNA and YSLEER. The CDR3 region is CASSPFPSNMNTEAFF. CDR3 in DNA: TGCGCCAGCAGCCCCTTCCCGTCGAACATGAACACTGAAGCTTTCTTT.

In this sample, this clone turned up a few times. This sequence joins TRBV21-1 and TRBJ2-3; the D call of TRBD2 is as the table states it, not checked on the DNA. TRBV21-1 is annotated as a pseudogene. The CDR3 covers 18 residues. The CDR3 DNA follows: TGTGCCAGCAGCAACACCGGGACTAGCGGGGGGGCCGGATATACGCAGTATTTT. Protein: CASSNTGTSGGAGYTQYF.

This chain links TRBV5-6 with TRBJ2-5; D is undetermined. Trimming took 1 base from V and 3 from J, leaving 4 bases between them. From germline, CDR1 is SGHDT and CDR2 YYEEEE. CDR3 size: 12 residues. CDR3 DNA sequence: TGTGCCAGCAGCTTGACGGAAGAGACCCAGTACTTC. Its protein is CASSLTEETQYF.

V is TRBV6-2 or TRBV6-3 and J is TRBJ2-4, with 7 positions matching TRBD2. This CDR3 region has 14 residues. Germline values: CDR1 MNHEY, CDR2 SVGEGT. The V segment lost 3 bases and the J segment 4 bases; nucleotides outside the gene matches: 3. This CDR3 reads CASSYGGGKNIQYF. The CDR3, as DNA: TGTGCCAGCAGTTATGGGGGGGGAAAAAACATTCAGTACTTC.

The chain is built from TRBV4-1 and TRBJ2-7; D perhaps matches TRBD2 (6 bases). CDR1 is MGHRA and CDR2 is YSYEKL in the germline V gene. This CDR3 has 15 amino acids. V was trimmed by 1 base and J by 5 bases, leaving 15 bases between them. The chain's CDR3 is CASSQVGLASNEQYF. Here the CDR3 DNA reads TGCGCCAGCAGCCAAGTTGGTCTAGCGTCTAACGAGCAGTACTTC.

This rearrangement joins TRBV11-3 to TRBJ1-2; tentatively, D is TRBD1 (6 bases). The CDR3 sequence is 15 residues long. The V gene lost 0 bases and the J gene lost 8 bases, with 16 bases spanning the gap. The germline gives CDR1 SGHNT, CDR2 YENEEA. The CDR3 DNA sequence: TGTGCCAGCAGCTTAGATCTAAGAGGGGGACGGGGCTACACCTTC. This codes for CASSLDLRGGRGYTF.

The chain has TRBV4-3 and TRBJ2-7; 9 nucleotides line up with TRBD1. V lost 0 bases and J lost 5; bases outside the gene matches: 17. CDR1 and CDR2 (germline): LGHNA, YSLEER. This CDR3 contains 19 residues. CDR3 bases: TGCGCCAGCAGCCAAGAAGAGGCGGGTGGGGGGACAGGGCCCCACGAGCAGTACTTC. This sequence encodes CASSQEEAGGGTGPHEQYF.

The genes are TRBV12-5 and TRBJ1-5; D call uncertain. Germline CDR1 reads LGHNT; CDR2 reads FRNRAP. The CDR3 is made up of 16 amino acids. Between the trimmed V and J ends, which lost 6 bases and 4 bases, there was a span of 19 bases. The CDR3: CASGRSNARTNQPQHF. The CDR3 DNA reads TGTGCTAGTGGCCGCTCTAATGCGAGAACTAATCAGCCCCAGCATTTT.

The gene calls are TRBV12-5 and TRBJ1-1; D is uncertain. V lost 3 bases, J lost 4 bases, and 6 bases lay in between. Germline lookup yields CDR1 LGHNT and CDR2 FRNRAP. The CDR3 has 12 amino acids. CDR3 amino acids: CASGFRFTEAFF. The CDR3 nucleotides are TGTGCTAGTGGTTTCAGATTCACTGAAGCTTTCTTT.

The sample holds one count of this clone. The chain carries TRBV9 and TRBJ1-2; 7 bases agree with TRBD1. The CDR3 length is 15 residues. Per the germline V gene, CDR1 is SGDLS and CDR2 is YYNGEE. The junction had 11 bases not matched to a gene; V was cut back by 5 bases and J by 4 bases. CDR3: CASRKRTGGSYGYTF. CDR3 DNA: TGTGCCAGCAGGAAGAGGACAGGAGGGTCCTATGGCTACACCTTC.

This CDR3 reads CASSPLERGGTGELFF. The DNA for the CDR3 is TGTGCCAGCAGCCCACTGGAGCGGGGGGGAACCGGGGAGCTGTTTTTT. The chain joins TRBV4-2 to TRBJ2-2, with 10 bases lining up with TRBD2. The CDR3 runs to 16 residues. CDR1 is LGHNA and CDR2 is YNFKEQ in the germline V gene. The trim removed 4 bases at V and 5 bases at J, leaving 7 bases unmatched.

This chain joins TRBV2 and TRBJ1-6; the D is unclear. V was cut by 5 bases and J by 5 bases, with 10 bases left in between. Germline V gene data show CDR1 as SNHLY and CDR2 as FYNNEI. The CDR3 has 14 residues. Here the CDR3 DNA reads TGTGCCAGCAGTTATTTGGCCCATAATTCACCCCTCCACTTT. Amino acids: CASSYLAHNSPLHF.

This rearrangement joins TRBV12-3 or TRBV12-4 to TRBJ2-1; D is undetermined. V lost 1 base and J lost 9, with 10 bases in between. CDR3 size: 13 residues. The CDR3, as DNA: TGTGCCAGCAGTTTAGTTTCAGATATTGAGCAGTTCTTC. This gives the protein CASSLVSDIEQFF.

The rearrangement links TRBV6-5 to TRBJ1-1, with D possibly TRBD1 on 6 matching bases. The CDR3 has 13 residues. Germline V gene data show CDR1 as MNHEY and CDR2 as SVGAGI. V lost 8 bases and J lost 3, with 13 bases in between. The CDR3 here is CASQTGTYTEAFF. CDR3 nucleotides: TGTGCCAGCCAAACAGGGACGTACACTGAAGCTTTCTTT.

This chain connects TRBV20-1 to TRBJ2-2, with TRBD2 as a possible D gene (5 bases). Germline CDR1 DFQATT, CDR2 SNEGSKA (reference sequence). V was clipped by 6 bases and J by 4 bases, with 15 bases between them. The CDR3 runs to 14 residues. The CDR3 is CSASRGGLTGELFF. The CDR3 DNA reads TGCAGTGCCAGTAGAGGAGGTCTCACCGGGGAGCTGTTTTTT.

The chain carries TRBV4-2 and TRBJ2-2; D not certain. V was cut by 0 bases and J by 6 bases, with 8 bases left in between. This CDR3 is 14 amino acids long. CDR1 and CDR2 (germline): LGHNA, YNFKEQ. CDR3 nucleotides: TGTGCCAGCAGCCAAGATCGAGTGGCCGGGGAGCTGTTTTTT. Translating it yields CASSQDRVAGELFF.

The table lists this clone with a few counts. V is TRBV29-1 and J is TRBJ2-5; the match to TRBD2 covers 10 bases. In germline, CDR1 is SQVTM, CDR2 ANQGSEA. The CDR3 covers 16 residues. V shed 4 bases and J 5 bases; nucleotides not matched to a gene: 13. The CDR3 coding sequence is TGCAGCGTTGGGTTCAACAGCGGGGGGGCCGGTGAGACCCAGTACTTC. It yields the protein CSVGFNSGGAGETQYF.